The rows below give T cell receptor beta chains drawn from one sample of a study. TCRdb re-called the 5' RACE reads with MiXCR, one entry per CDR3 protein. The sample includes 40,000 to 65,000 distinct CDR3 sequences, about 25% of them seen just once. The sequenced sample was tumor-infiltrating naive CD4+ T cells sorted from the breast tumor. The receptors were sampled from a female donor with breast cancer. The CDR3 runs from the conserved cysteine through the conserved F or W. D genes are given only for firm matches. Part of the rows lack a size; the others show once, few, many or a class for expanded clones.

v_call: TRBV6-5; j_call: TRBJ1-2; d_call: -; clone_size: many; cdr3_nt: TGTGCCAGCAGTTCCGGCTATGGCTACACCTTC; cdr3_aa: CASSSGYGYTF
v_call: TRBV6-6; j_call: TRBJ1-1; d_call: -; clone_size: few; cdr3_nt: TGTGCCAGCAGTTACGTGTTAACGGACATTGGGCTCGCGATGAACACTGAAGCTTTCTTT; cdr3_aa: CASSYVLTDIGLAMNTEAFF
v_call: TRBV5-1; j_call: TRBJ2-1; d_call: -; clone_size: many; cdr3_nt: TGCGCCAGCAGCTCCTCCCAGGTTCAGGGCTACAATGAGCAGTTCTTC; cdr3_aa: CASSSSQVQGYNEQFF
v_call: TRBV6-6; j_call: TRBJ2-3; d_call: -; clone_size: -; cdr3_nt: TGTGCCAGCAGTTCTTCCACAGATACGCAGTATTTT; cdr3_aa: CASSSSTDTQYF
v_call: TRBV29-1; j_call: TRBJ2-7; d_call: -; clone_size: many; cdr3_nt: TGCAGCGTTCGACAGGCGGAGGAGCAGTACTTC; cdr3_aa: CSVRQAEEQYF
v_call: TRBV2; j_call: TRBJ2-1; d_call: -; clone_size: medium-sized; cdr3_nt: TGTGCCAGCAGTGTTCCTTTGGTGGGCTCCTACAATGAGCAGTTCTTC; cdr3_aa: CASSVPLVGSYNEQFF
v_call: TRBV6-5; j_call: TRBJ2-7; d_call: TRBD1; clone_size: -; cdr3_nt: TGTGCCAGCAGCCTTAAACGGGACAGGAGCTACGAGCAGTACTTC; cdr3_aa: CASSLKRDRSYEQYF
v_call: TRBV11-2; j_call: TRBJ2-7; d_call: -; clone_size: few; cdr3_nt: TGTGCCAGCAGCTCCCGGGACCGGGGGCAGTACTTC; cdr3_aa: CASSSRDRGQYF
v_call: TRBV6-6; j_call: TRBJ1-1; d_call: TRBD1; clone_size: -; cdr3_nt: TGTGCCAGCACCTCTACCGGGACAGGGCCCTCTGAAGCTTTCTTT; cdr3_aa: CASTSTGTGPSEAFF
v_call: TRBV27; j_call: TRBJ2-1; d_call: -; clone_size: -; cdr3_nt: TGTGCCAGCAAGGGAGAGTATTCCAACAATGAGCAGTTCTTC; cdr3_aa: CASKGEYSNNEQFF
v_call: TRBV5-1; j_call: TRBJ1-1; d_call: -; clone_size: -; cdr3_nt: TGCGCCAGCAGCTTTACAACGACAGCGCGCGGTGAAGCTTTCTTT; cdr3_aa: CASSFTTTARGEAFF
v_call: TRBV24-1; j_call: TRBJ1-5; d_call: -; clone_size: -; cdr3_nt: TGTGCCACCAGGAGGGATAGCAATCAGCCCCAGCATTTT; cdr3_aa: CATRRDSNQPQHF
v_call: TRBV20-1; j_call: TRBJ1-2; d_call: -; clone_size: -; cdr3_nt: TGCAGTGCTAGCCTGGGGAAGGACTATGGCTACACCTTC; cdr3_aa: CSASLGKDYGYTF
v_call: TRBV20-1; j_call: TRBJ2-3; d_call: -; clone_size: many; cdr3_nt: TGCAGTGCTGATGAATCAGATACGCAGTATTTT; cdr3_aa: CSADESDTQYF
v_call: TRBV7-2; j_call: TRBJ2-5; d_call: -; clone_size: many; cdr3_nt: TGTGCCAGCAGCTTAAATAGACGCTGGGAGACCCAGTACTTC; cdr3_aa: CASSLNRRWETQYF
v_call: TRBV5-1; j_call: TRBJ2-1; d_call: -; clone_size: -; cdr3_nt: TGCGCCAGCAGCTTGAGGTGGGGGGCCGATGAGCAGTTCTTC; cdr3_aa: CASSLRWGADEQFF
v_call: TRBV10-2; j_call: TRBJ2-2; d_call: TRBD1; clone_size: -; cdr3_nt: TGCGCCAGCAGGGGGACAGGGGGCTTCTCAGCCGGGGAGCTGTTTTTT; cdr3_aa: CASRGTGGFSAGELFF
v_call: TRBV20-1; j_call: TRBJ2-1; d_call: TRBD2; clone_size: many; cdr3_nt: TGCAGTGCTAGCGGGAGGGCGTTGAATGAGCAGTTCTTC; cdr3_aa: CSASGRALNEQFF
v_call: TRBV6-5; j_call: TRBJ2-7; d_call: -; clone_size: -; cdr3_nt: TGTGCCAGCAGTTACTCGACGGTCTCCTACGAGCAGTACTTC; cdr3_aa: CASSYSTVSYEQYF
v_call: TRBV5-1; j_call: TRBJ1-1; d_call: -; clone_size: few; cdr3_nt: TGCGCCAGCAGCTTGGTACAGGGTGACAGGCCTGGCTCTGAAGCTTTCTTT; cdr3_aa: CASSLVQGDRPGSEAFF
v_call: TRBV9; j_call: TRBJ2-5; d_call: TRBD1; clone_size: -; cdr3_nt: TGTGCCAGCAGCGCTTCCAGGGGGCAAGAGACCCAGTACTTC; cdr3_aa: CASSASRGQETQYF
v_call: TRBV6-1; j_call: TRBJ2-5; d_call: TRBD1; clone_size: -; cdr3_nt: TGTGCCAGCAGTAAGACAGGGGGCCCCCAAGAGACCCAGTACTTC; cdr3_aa: CASSKTGGPQETQYF
v_call: TRBV4-1; j_call: TRBJ1-5; d_call: -; clone_size: -; cdr3_nt: TGCGCCAGCAGGCTAAGCATTAGCAATCAGCCCCAGCATTTT; cdr3_aa: CASRLSISNQPQHF
v_call: TRBV5-1; j_call: TRBJ2-6; d_call: -; clone_size: -; cdr3_nt: TGCGCCAGCAGCTTGGGTTTTGAAGGAACTGGGGCCAACGTCCTGACTTTC; cdr3_aa: CASSLGFEGTGANVLTF
v_call: TRBV6-1; j_call: TRBJ2-1; d_call: TRBD2; clone_size: few; cdr3_nt: TGTGCCAGCAGTCCTAGCGGGGGGCCTTCGGATGAGCAGTTCTTC; cdr3_aa: CASSPSGGPSDEQFF
v_call: TRBV6-2/TRBV6-3; j_call: TRBJ1-5; d_call: TRBD1; clone_size: -; cdr3_nt: TGTGCCAGCAGTTCATGGACAGGCACCCAGCCCCAGCATTTT; cdr3_aa: CASSSWTGTQPQHF
v_call: TRBV28; j_call: TRBJ2-7; d_call: -; clone_size: -; cdr3_nt: TGTGCCAGCAGCTTTGCGAGACAGTACTACGAGCAGTACTTC; cdr3_aa: CASSFARQYYEQYF
v_call: TRBV6-1; j_call: TRBJ2-5; d_call: -; clone_size: -; cdr3_nt: TGTGCCAGCAGTGAAGGGCGTCTTGGGACCCAGTACTTC; cdr3_aa: CASSEGRLGTQYF
v_call: TRBV20-1; j_call: TRBJ1-6; d_call: -; clone_size: few; cdr3_nt: TGCAGTGCTAGAGGGGGGGCCAACACTAATTCACCCCTCCACTTT; cdr3_aa: CSARGGANTNSPLHF
v_call: TRBV13; j_call: TRBJ2-1; d_call: TRBD2; clone_size: -; cdr3_nt: TGTGCCAGCAGCCATAGCGGGAGGGGCAATGAGCAGTTCTTC; cdr3_aa: CASSHSGRGNEQFF